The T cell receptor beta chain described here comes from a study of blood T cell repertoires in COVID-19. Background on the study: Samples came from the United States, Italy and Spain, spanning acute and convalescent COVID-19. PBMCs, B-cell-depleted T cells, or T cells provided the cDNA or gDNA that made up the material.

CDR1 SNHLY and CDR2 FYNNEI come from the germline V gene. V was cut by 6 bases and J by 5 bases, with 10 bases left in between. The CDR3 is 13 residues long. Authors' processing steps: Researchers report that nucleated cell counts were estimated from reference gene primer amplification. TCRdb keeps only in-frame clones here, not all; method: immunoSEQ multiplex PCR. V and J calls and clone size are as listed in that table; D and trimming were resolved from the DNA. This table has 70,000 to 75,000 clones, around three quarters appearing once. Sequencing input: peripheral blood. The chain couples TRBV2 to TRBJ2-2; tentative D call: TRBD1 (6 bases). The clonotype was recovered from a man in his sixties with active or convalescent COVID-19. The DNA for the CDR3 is TGTGCCAGCAGCAAACAGGGTACCGGGGAGCTGTTTTTT. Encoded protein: CASSKQGTGELFF. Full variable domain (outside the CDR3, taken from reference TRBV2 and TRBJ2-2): EPEVTQTPSHQVTQMGQEVILRCVPISNHLYFYWYRQILGQKVEFLVSFYNNEISEKSEIFDDQFSVERPDGSNFTLKIRSTKLEDSAMYFCASSKQGTGELFFGEGSRLTVL.